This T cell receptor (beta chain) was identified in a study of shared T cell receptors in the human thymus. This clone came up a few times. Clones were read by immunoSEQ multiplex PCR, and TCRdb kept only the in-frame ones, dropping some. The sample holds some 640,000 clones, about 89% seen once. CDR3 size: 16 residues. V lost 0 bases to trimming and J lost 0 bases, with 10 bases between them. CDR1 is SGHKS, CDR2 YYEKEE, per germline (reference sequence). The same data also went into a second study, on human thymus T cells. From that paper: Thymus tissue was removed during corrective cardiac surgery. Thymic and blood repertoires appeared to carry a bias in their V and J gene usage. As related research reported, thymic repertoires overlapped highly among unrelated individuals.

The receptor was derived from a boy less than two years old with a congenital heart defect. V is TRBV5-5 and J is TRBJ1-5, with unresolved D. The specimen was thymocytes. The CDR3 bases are TGTGCCAGCAGCTTGGGGGAGGGTTCTAGCAATCAGCCCCAGCATTTT. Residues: CASSLGEGSSNQPQHF.